What follows are 17 T cell receptor beta chains derived from one specimen sequenced in a study of T cells after yellow fever vaccination. TCRdb re-called the 5' RACE reads with MiXCR, one entry per CDR3 protein. Found here are some 120,000 distinct CDR3 sequences, around 9.8% of them singletons; the top ten hold roughly 43%. The sequencing used CD8+ T cells sorted from PBMCs, collected on the day of the yellow fever booster vaccination. These receptors came from a man aged 18 to 29 who received the YFV17D yellow fever vaccine.

This clonotype has just a few counts. This chain uses TRBV12-5 with TRBJ2-3, with D perhaps matching TRBD1 (6 bases). Trimming removed 6 bases from V and 4 bases from J, with 14 bases in between. This CDR3 comprises 14 residues. The germline V gene has CDR1 LGHNT and CDR2 FRNRAP. The CDR3 DNA sequence: TGTGCTAGTGGATCTGGGGGCAACGCAGATACGCAGTATTTT. Protein: CASGSGGNADTQYF.

V gene TRBV5-4 combines with J gene TRBJ2-7; D not resolved. The CDR3 loop spans 14 amino acids. V lost 6 bases to trimming and J lost 2 bases, with 15 bases between them. Per germline, CDR1 SGHNT and CDR2 YYREEE (reference sequence). The DNA of the CDR3 is TGTGCCAGCACCCCGAACAATGGGGCCTACGAGCAGTACTTC. Translating it yields CASTPNNGAYEQYF.

The rearrangement joins TRBV7-9 to TRBJ2-5; the match to TRBD1 covers 7 bases. This CDR3 region has 11 residues. With 11 bases clipped from V and 5 bases from J, the junction kept 5 bases outside the gene matches. The germline gives CDR1 SEHNR, CDR2 FQNEAQ (reference sequence). The CDR3 spells CAWDRSETQYF. The CDR3 DNA follows: TGTGCCTGGGACAGATCGGAGACCCAGTACTTC.

This clonotype was counted between two and nine times. The chain links TRBV4-3 to TRBJ2-2; D is unclear. In germline, CDR1 is LGHNA, CDR2 YSLEER. V lost 1 base to trimming and J lost 0 bases, with 9 bases between them. The CDR3 length is 16 residues. DNA of the CDR3: TGCGCCAGCAGCCAAGGGGTAGCCCCGAACACCGGGGAGCTGTTTTTT. It is translated as CASSQGVAPNTGELFF.

V and J are TRBV7-8 and TRBJ1-4, with 8 positions matching TRBD1. V lost 5 bases, J lost 6 bases, and 8 bases stayed unmatched. CDR3 size: 15 residues. CDR1 and CDR2 from the germline V gene are SGHVS and FQNEAQ. CDR3 in DNA: TGTGCCAGCAGCCCCCGACCAGGGGGCGATGAAAAACTGTTTTTT. This encodes CASSPRPGGDEKLFF.

V and J are TRBV4-1 and TRBJ1-2, with 9 bases identical to TRBD1. Per germline, CDR1 MGHRA and CDR2 YSYEKL. The trim removed 3 bases at V and 4 bases at J, leaving 6 bases unmatched. This CDR3 contains 15 residues. The CDR3 reads CASSQVDRGSYGYTF. The CDR3 nucleotides read TGCGCCAGCAGCCAGGTGGACAGGGGATCCTATGGCTACACCTTC.

The chain employs TRBV4-1 and TRBJ1-1, with D possibly being TRBD1 (5 bases). V was shortened by 6 bases and J by 1 base, with 21 bases between the two germline ends. CDR1 and CDR2 from the germline V gene are MGHRA and YSYEKL. This CDR3 has 17 amino acids. The CDR3 bases are TGCGCCAGCAGTGGGACCTACAAGCAAGGGCGGAACACTGAAGCTTTCTTT. Amino acid sequence: CASSGTYKQGRNTEAFF.

This clonotype came up many times. The chain links TRBV29-1 to TRBJ1-2; the D is unclear. V lost 7 bases and J lost 0, with 15 bases in between. The CDR3 loop spans 14 amino acids. From germline, CDR1 is SQVTM and CDR2 ANQGSEA. Here the CDR3 reads CSGTKFPTNYGYTF. CDR3 sequence (DNA): TGCAGCGGTACAAAGTTTCCGACTAACTATGGCTACACCTTC.

V is TRBV6-2 or TRBV6-3 and J is TRBJ1-2; D call uncertain. From germline, CDR1 is MNHEY and CDR2 SVGEGT. Trimming shortened V by 5 bases and J by 1 base, and 8 bases separated the two germline ends. The CDR3 runs 13 residues. CDR3 DNA: TGTGCCAGCAGTATTGACGTTAACTATGGCTACACCTTC. It is translated as CASSIDVNYGYTF.

This rearrangement joins TRBV3-1 to TRBJ1-5; D ambiguous. The CDR3 is 13 amino acids. Germline values: CDR1 LGHDT, CDR2 YNNKEL (reference sequence). The germline V and J ends were trimmed by 4 bases and 6 bases, with 10 bases remaining between them. The CDR3 DNA is TGTGCCAGCAGCCCGACCAGAGGTCAGCCCCAGCATTTT. Translating gives CASSPTRGQPQHF.

This clonotype occurred many times. The V gene is TRBV7-2, the J gene TRBJ2-5, with TRBD2 identical over 9 bases. CDR3 size: 15 residues. Looked up from germline, CDR1 is SGHTA and CDR2 is FQGNSA. V shed 5 bases and J 5 bases; nucleotides not matched to a gene: 9. This chain's CDR3 is CASSVQRGAWETQYF. CDR3 in DNA: TGTGCCAGCAGCGTACAGCGGGGGGCGTGGGAGACCCAGTACTTC.

The sample holds many counts of this clonotype. The chain links TRBV12-3 or TRBV12-4 to TRBJ1-6; D is perhaps TRBD1 (5 bases). V was pared by 6 bases and J by 3 bases, with 12 bases between. The CDR3 covers 15 residues. CDR3 coding DNA: TGTGCCAGCAGCCACGGGACGGTCTATAATTCACCCCTCCACTTT. It yields the protein CASSHGTVYNSPLHF.

The DNA for the CDR3 is TGTGCCAGCGTGGGACAGGACACCGGGGAGCTGTTTTTT. Amino acids: CASVGQDTGELFF. The rearrangement joins TRBV27 to TRBJ2-2; TRBD1 matches 8 bases. V shed 8 bases, J shed 3 bases, and the junction held 2 bases outside the gene matches. This CDR3 is built from 13 residues. The germline V gene has CDR1 MNHEY and CDR2 SMNVEV (reference sequence).

The chain links TRBV7-2 to TRBJ2-3, with D possibly being TRBD2 (6 bases). The V and J ends lost 4 bases and 6 bases respectively, with 14 bases between them. The CDR3 is made up of 14 amino acids. Looked up from germline, CDR1 is SGHTA and CDR2 is FQGNSA. The DNA for the CDR3 is TGTGCCAGCAGCTCAATGATCCGGGGGGATACGCAGTATTTT. Residues: CASSSMIRGDTQYF.

The CDR3 spells CASSGTGGYQETQYF. The CDR3 region has the DNA TGTGCCAGCAGTGGGACAGGGGGGTACCAAGAGACCCAGTACTTC. V gene TRBV12-3 or TRBV12-4 combines with J gene TRBJ2-5; TRBD1 aligns across 11 bases. The CDR3 runs to 15 residues. V lost 5 bases to trimming and J lost 0 bases; unmatched junction nucleotides: 2.

This clonotype appeared a few times. The CDR3 coding sequence is TGTGCCAGCAGCCCCAGACAGTACGAGCAGTACTTC. As protein: CASSPRQYEQYF. The chain links TRBV3-1 to TRBJ2-7; possibly TRBD1 for D (5 bases). The germline V and J ends were trimmed by 4 bases and 4 bases, with 8 bases remaining between them. The CDR3 has 12 amino acids. The germline V gene encodes CDR1 LGHDT and CDR2 YNNKEL (reference sequence).

The sample holds a few counts of this clonotype. This chain links TRBV4-1 with TRBJ2-2, with D possibly being TRBD1 (5 bases). V gave up 4 bases and J gave up 0 bases, with 15 bases separating them. CDR1 and CDR2 from the germline V gene are MGHRA and YSYEKL. The CDR3 is 17 amino acids. CDR3 in amino acids: CASSPHKGLANTGELFF. CDR3 nucleotide sequence: TGCGCCAGCAGCCCTCACAAGGGGCTAGCGAACACCGGGGAGCTGTTTTTT.